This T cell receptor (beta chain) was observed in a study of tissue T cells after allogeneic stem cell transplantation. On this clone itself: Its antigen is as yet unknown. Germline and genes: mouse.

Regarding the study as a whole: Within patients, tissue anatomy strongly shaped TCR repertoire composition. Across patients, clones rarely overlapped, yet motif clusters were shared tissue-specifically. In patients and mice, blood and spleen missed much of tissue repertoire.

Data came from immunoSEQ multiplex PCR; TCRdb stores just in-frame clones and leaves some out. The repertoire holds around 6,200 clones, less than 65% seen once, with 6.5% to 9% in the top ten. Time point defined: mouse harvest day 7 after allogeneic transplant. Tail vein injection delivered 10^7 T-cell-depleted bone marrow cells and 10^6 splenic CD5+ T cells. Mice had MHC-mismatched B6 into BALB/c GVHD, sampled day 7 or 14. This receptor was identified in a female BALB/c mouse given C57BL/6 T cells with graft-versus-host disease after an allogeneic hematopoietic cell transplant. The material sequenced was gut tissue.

The CDR3 DNA, read in part, is TGTGCCAGCAGTTTCGACAACAGTCAAAACACCTTGTAC. Translated: CASSFDNSQNTLY. The full CDR3 is CASSFDNSQNTLYF. This chain links TRBV14 with TRBJ2-4; D not certain. The read ends 1 residue early relative to the CDR3; the germline J gene fills the gap. CDR1 is SGHDT, CDR2 FRDEAV, per germline. This CDR3 is 14 amino acids long. The ends were cut back, 1 base at V and 0 bases at J, with 6 bases in the middle.